One and the same sample provided the 20 T cell receptor beta chains below, sequenced in a study of T cell repertoires in cytomegalovirus infection. These receptors have no known antigen. Via MiXCR, TCRdb re-called the reads, giving one row per CDR3 protein. This sample has approximately 1,000,000 distinct CDR3 sequences, with approximately 31% found just once. The source material was cultured CD8+ T cells from PBMCs, sampled from culture after CMV antigen stimulation. These receptors came from a human donor in good health (CMV status not recorded). Some clones in this sample may be carry-over from other donors' samples.

This clonotype was picked up a small number of times. The V gene is TRBV7-9, the J gene TRBJ2-3, with TRBD2 as a possible D gene (6 bases). Per germline, CDR1 SEHNR and CDR2 FQNEAQ (reference sequence). The CDR3 runs to 20 residues. The V end lost 5 bases, the J end lost 2 bases, and 29 bases lay between the germline ends. The CDR3 loop is CASSPIPGTTGLPLTDTQYF. CDR3 in DNA: TGTGCCAGCAGCCCAATCCCGGGAACGACCGGACTACCCCTCACAGATACGCAGTATTTT.

This clonotype was detected ten times or more. The chain is built from TRBV7-2 and TRBJ1-6, with D possibly matching TRBD1 (5 bases). Germline loops: CDR1 SGHTA, CDR2 FQGNSA. The CDR3 loop spans 14 amino acids. The V end lost 3 bases, the J end lost 10 bases, and 13 bases lay between the germline ends. CDR3 loop: CASSFGGIYSPLHF. As DNA, the CDR3 is TGTGCCAGCAGCTTCGGGGGGATCTACTCACCCCTCCACTTT.

CDR3 amino acids: CASSLSGARGDGYTF. The CDR3 nucleotides are TGTGCCAGCAGTTTATCGGGCGCCAGAGGGGATGGCTACACCTTC. V usage is TRBV27 and J usage is TRBJ1-2; possible D gene TRBD1, 5 bases. CDR1 is MNHEY, CDR2 SMNVEV, per germline (reference sequence). The germline V and J ends were trimmed by 0 bases and 6 bases, with 14 bases remaining between them. The CDR3 sequence is 15 residues long.

Regarding this clonotype: At one of its ends the junction is not consistent with the germline gene, which may arise from a read error. V and J are TRBV12-3 or TRBV12-4 and TRBJ2-2; TRBD2 might be the D (5 bases). The CDR3 is 13 residues long. CDR3 coding DNA: TGTGCCAGCAGGGAATCGGAGAACGGGGAGCCGTTTTTT. It specifies CASRESENGEPFF.

The chain carries TRBV4-1 and TRBJ2-3; possible D gene TRBD1, 6 bases. Germline lookup yields CDR1 MGHRA and CDR2 YSYEKL. Trimming took 2 bases from V and 1 from J, leaving 16 bases between them. The CDR3 sequence is 17 residues long. The CDR3 spells CASSQYGASGGTDTQYF. CDR3 nucleotides: TGCGCCAGCAGCCAATACGGAGCGTCAGGGGGCACAGATACGCAGTATTTT.

In regard to this clonotype: The junction does not match germline at one end; this may be a read error. This chain uses TRBV2 with TRBJ2-5; D tentatively reads TRBD1 or TRBD2 (5 bases each). Germline CDR1 reads SNHLY; CDR2 reads FYNNEI. The CDR3 consists of 13 residues. The chain's CDR3 is CVSRNRDPRGQYF. The CDR3 coding sequence is TGTGTCAGCAGAAACCGGGATCCAAGGGGCCAGTACTTC. Full variable domain (rest looked up from reference TRBV2 and TRBJ2-5): EPEVTQTPSHQVTQMGQEVILRCVPISNHLYFYWYRQILGQKVEFLVSFYNNEISEKSEIFDDQFSVERPDGSNFTLKIRSTKLEDSAMYFCVSRNRDPRGQYFGPGTRLLVL.

The rearrangement links TRBV27 to TRBJ2-1; 8 bases are shared with TRBD1. From germline, CDR1 is MNHEY and CDR2 SMNVEV (reference sequence). V gave up 3 bases and J gave up 4 bases; unmatched junction bases: 8. The CDR3 sequence is 16 residues long. The CDR3 sequence is CASSFPGQGGYNEQFF. The CDR3 DNA reads as TGTGCCAGCAGTTTTCCCGGACAGGGTGGGTACAATGAGCAGTTCTTC.

This clonotype has a handful of counts. This chain links TRBV6-8 with TRBJ1-5; 12 nucleotides align to TRBD1. Germline V gene data show CDR1 as MNHGY and CDR2 as SAAAGT. The V segment lost 2 bases and the J segment 5 bases; nucleotides outside the gene matches: 1. This CDR3 contains 15 residues. CDR3 residues: CASSYGTGGDQPQHF. The CDR3 coding sequence is TGTGCCAGCAGTTACGGGACAGGGGGCGATCAGCCCCAGCATTTT.

This clonotype was recorded many times. The J gene is TRBJ1-1, the V gene TRBV27; D possibly corresponds to TRBD1 (6 bases). Trimming removed 5 bases at V and 1 base at J, with 8 bases between. CDR1 MNHEY and CDR2 SMNVEV come from the germline V gene (reference sequence). CDR3 length equals 13 residues. In DNA form, the CDR3 reads TGTGCCAGCAGTGTGGACAGGAACACTGAAGCTTTCTTT. It codes for CASSVDRNTEAFF.

V is TRBV19 and J is TRBJ2-2, with 14 nucleotides matching TRBD2. Germline V lookup: CDR1 LNHDA, CDR2 SQIVND (reference sequence). V trimming: 7 bases; J trimming: 3 bases; junction bases outside the gene matches: 7. The CDR3 length is 17 residues. CDR3 sequence reads: CASTPGLAGADTGELFF. The CDR3 DNA reads TGTGCCAGTACCCCGGGACTAGCGGGGGCCGACACCGGGGAGCTGTTTTTT.

This clonotype has more than one count but fewer than ten. V is TRBV20-1 and J is TRBJ2-6, with D hard to call. The CDR3 extends over 14 amino acids. Germline V gene data show CDR1 as DFQATT and CDR2 as SNEGSKA (reference sequence). V lost 6 bases, J lost 6 bases, and 15 bases lay in between. Here the CDR3 reads CSAPMWISANVLTF. In nucleotides, the CDR3 is TGCAGTGCCCCCATGTGGATCTCGGCCAACGTCCTGACTTTC.

The rearrangement joins TRBV20-1 to TRBJ2-5; a possible D gene is TRBD1 (6 bases). With 0 bases removed from V and 3 bases from J, the gap between germline ends came to 20 bases. This CDR3 region has 17 residues. In germline, CDR1 is DFQATT, CDR2 SNEGSKA (reference sequence). This CDR3 reads CSARDLNRQVQEETQYF. The CDR3 region has the DNA TGCAGTGCTAGAGATCTTAACCGACAGGTCCAGGAAGAGACCCAGTACTTC.

The sample holds many counts of this clonotype. This chain links TRBV7-2 with TRBJ2-7; D may be TRBD1 (6 bases). The CDR3 spans 14 residues. Germline CDR1 is SGHTA and CDR2 is FQGNSA. Deletions cut 1 base from V and 6 bases from J, with 13 bases between. CDR3 in DNA: TGTGCCAGCAGCTTAGATACAGGGCTGTTCGAGCAGTACGTC. Translation gives CASSLDTGLFEQYV.

This clonotype was seen a few times. This sequence joins TRBV6-8 and TRBJ2-3, with 7 bases identical to TRBD2. Per the germline V gene, CDR1 is MNHGY and CDR2 is SAAAGT. There are 17 residues in the CDR3. The junction had 8 bases not matched to a gene; V was cut back by 0 bases and J by 2 bases. As DNA, the CDR3 is TGTGCCAGCAGTTACTCGAGGCTAGCGGACCCCACAGATACGCAGTATTTT. Amino acid sequence: CASSYSRLADPTDTQYF.

The chain recombines TRBV20-1 with TRBJ2-1, with D hard to call. The CDR3 spans 16 residues. Germline lookup yields CDR1 DFQATT and CDR2 SNEGSKA (reference sequence). CDR3 sequence (DNA): TGCAGCGGTCTCGCGTCTTTAGGATTCGCATTAAATGAGCAGTTCTTC. Its translation is CSGLASLGFALNEQFF.

The rearrangement links TRBV27 to TRBJ1-1, with D perhaps matching TRBD1 (5 bases). The CDR3 covers 15 residues. Between the trimmed V and J ends, which lost 5 bases and 0 bases, there was a span of 13 bases. Germline V gives CDR1 MNHEY, CDR2 SMNVEV (reference sequence). The CDR3 spells CASSPVTEMNTEAFF. The CDR3 DNA reads as TGTGCCAGCAGTCCCGTGACAGAAATGAACACTGAAGCTTTCTTT.

Only a few counts were recorded for this clonotype. This sequence joins TRBV15 and TRBJ2-1; 7 positions match TRBD2. The CDR3 is 13 residues long. Trimming cost V 6 bases and J 4 bases; bases outside gene matches: 3. CDR1 LNHNV and CDR2 YYDKDF come from the germline V gene (reference sequence). CDR3 in amino acids: CATRGRGYNEQFF. The CDR3 DNA reads as TGTGCCACCAGGGGGCGGGGGTACAATGAGCAGTTCTTC.

Ten or more counts support this clonotype. V is TRBV7-9 and J is TRBJ2-1; possible D gene TRBD1, 6 bases. The CDR3 spans 14 residues. Trimming left V 0 bases short and J 9 bases short, with 12 bases between. The germline gives CDR1 SEHNR, CDR2 FQNEAQ (reference sequence). The CDR3 DNA reads TGTGCCAGCAGCTTAGCGCAGGGGTCCGCTGAGCAGTTCTTC. It translates to CASSLAQGSAEQFF.

The chain carries TRBV5-6 and TRBJ2-5, with D possibly called TRBD1 or TRBD2 (5 bases each). Germline V lookup: CDR1 SGHDT, CDR2 YYEEEE. V shed 4 bases and J shed 1 base, with 11 bases lying between them. The CDR3 sequence is 14 residues long. The CDR3 loop reads CASSPFGTQETQYF. In DNA form, the CDR3 reads TGTGCCAGCAGCCCCTTCGGGACCCAAGAGACCCAGTACTTC.

This clonotype occurred a few times. The chain combines TRBV5-1 with TRBJ2-5; D might be TRBD2 (6 bases). The V and J ends lost 2 bases and 1 base respectively, with 9 bases between them. The CDR3 covers 14 residues. Germline-derived CDR1 and CDR2 are SGHRS and YFSETQ. As DNA, the CDR3 is TGCGCCAGCAGCTTATACGGGGGCCAAGAGACCCAGTACTTC. Its translation: CASSLYGGQETQYF.